This T cell receptor (beta chain) was recovered during a study of cytomegalovirus exposure and HLA in healthy donors. The CDR3 sequence is 13 residues long. V was pared by 0 bases and J by 4 bases, with 5 bases between. From germline, CDR1 is SGHRS and CDR2 YFSETQ. General study findings and limits: Investigators reported fewer than 200 TCR beta chains as tied to cytomegalovirus. Rarity characterized most TCR sequences, yet some public TCRs appeared in many donors. Available immune exposure information covered CMV serostatus only.

This PCR relied on a set of 60 Vbeta primers and 13 Jbeta primers. Clones were read by immunoSEQ multiplex PCR, and TCRdb kept only the in-frame ones, dropping some. The sample yields over 110,000 clones, approximately 73% seen once. This clone occurred once. Antigen unknown. The rearrangement uses TRBV5-1 and TRBJ1-5; D gene unclear. The TCR sequence derives from a woman in her forties in good health and CMV-seronegative. The sample consisted of PBMCs. CDR3 in amino acids: CASSLDSNQPQHF. CDR3 nucleotide sequence: TGCGCCAGCAGCTTGGACAGTAATCAGCCCCAGCATTTT. The variable domain in full, with the rest retrieved from reference TRBV5-1 and TRBJ1-5, is KAGVTQTPRYLIKTRGQQVTLSCSPISGHRSVSWYQQTPGQGLQFLFEYFSETQRNKGNFPGRFSGRQFSNSRSEMNVSTLELGDSALYLCASSLDSNQPQHFGDGTRLSIL.